This TCR beta chain stems from a study of early T cells in non-severe SARS-CoV-2 infection. This clonotype was counted at least ten times. With 7 bases removed from V and 10 bases from J, the gap between germline ends came to 10 bases. CDR3 length equals 11 residues. In germline, CDR1 is KGHDR, CDR2 SFDVKD. TCRdb ran MiXCR on the 5' RACE reads and lists one entry per CDR3 protein. The sample yields roughly 30,000 distinct CDR3 sequences, about 4.2% seen once. The material sequenced was whole blood. The sequence came from an adult who was a healthcare worker with PCR-confirmed SARS-CoV-2 infection or an uninfected control (not recorded which). V and J are TRBV24-1 and TRBJ2-1; D unclear. In DNA form, the CDR3 reads TGTGCCACCAGCAAGGACGGCGAGCAGTTCTTC. This translates into CATSKDGEQFF.